These T cell receptor beta chains were read from a single sample in a study of T cell repertoires in cytomegalovirus infection. TCRdb independently ran MiXCR on the reads; one entry per CDR3 protein. The data show approximately 630,000 distinct CDR3 sequences, with less than 25% seen just once and less than 9.5% held by the top ten. Sequenced sample: CD8+ T cells from PBMCs. These receptors were collected from a human donor in good health (CMV status not recorded). Some clones in this sample may be carry-over from other donors' samples. Each CDR3 is given with its conserved first and last residue. D genes are given only for firm matches. Some rows have no size entry. The others give once, few or many, or a class for an expanded clone.

J gene | D gene | V gene | clone size | CDR3 protein | CDR3 DNA
TRBJ1-4 | TRBD1 | TRBV19 | . | CASSMRDRGRTQNEKLFF | TGTGCCAGTAGCATGCGAGACAGGGGGCGCACCCAAAATGAAAAACTGTTTTTT
TRBJ2-4 | . | TRBV12-3/TRBV12-4 | many | CASSSDTESYIQYF | TGTGCCAGCAGTTCCGACACGGAAAGTTACATTCAGTACTTC
TRBJ2-3 | . | TRBV19 | . | CASSMNGIDTQYF | TGTGCCAGTAGTATGAACGGGATAGATACGCAGTATTTT
TRBJ2-5 | . | TRBV5-5 | . | CASTDGQKETQYF | TGTGCCAGCACCGACGGACAGAAAGAGACCCAGTACTTC
TRBJ2-5 | TRBD1 | TRBV28 | few | CASCLTGTGNGETQYF | TGTGCCAGCTGCCTAACCGGGACAGGGAATGGAGAGACCCAGTACTTC
TRBJ1-6 | . | TRBV5-1 | few | CASSQNGGDSPLHF | TGCGCCAGCAGCCAGAATGGCGGGGATTCACCCCTCCACTTT
TRBJ2-2 | . | TRBV19 | once | CASRGGELTGELFF | TGTGCCAGTAGGGGCGGGGAGCTCACCGGGGAGCTGTTTTTT
TRBJ2-3 | TRBD2 | TRBV28 | few | CASSLASGGDSDTQYF | TGTGCCAGCAGTTTGGCTAGCGGGGGGGACTCAGATACGCAGTATTTT
TRBJ2-5 | . | TRBV29-1 | . | CSVEPQGGETQYF | TGCAGCGTTGAACCCCAGGGCGGGGAGACCCAGTACTTC
TRBJ1-2 | . | TRBV7-9 | many | CASSLVATGKGYTF | TGTGCCAGCAGCTTAGTAGCAACAGGGAAGGGCTACACCTTC
TRBJ2-1 | . | TRBV6-6 | many | CASSYSAEQFF | TGTGCCAGCAGTTACTCAGCTGAGCAGTTCTTC
TRBJ2-1 | TRBD2 | TRBV24-1 | . | CTTSGATSGAPNEQFF | TGTACCACCAGTGGGGCGACTAGCGGAGCTCCTAATGAGCAGTTCTTC
TRBJ1-5 | . | TRBV20-1 | . | CSARGPSQPQHF | TGCAGTGCTAGGGGTCCGTCTCAGCCCCAGCATTTT
TRBJ2-2 | . | TRBV4-3 | many | CASSQGGTNTGELFF | TGCGCCAGCAGCCAAGGGGGAACGAACACCGGGGAGCTGTTTTTT